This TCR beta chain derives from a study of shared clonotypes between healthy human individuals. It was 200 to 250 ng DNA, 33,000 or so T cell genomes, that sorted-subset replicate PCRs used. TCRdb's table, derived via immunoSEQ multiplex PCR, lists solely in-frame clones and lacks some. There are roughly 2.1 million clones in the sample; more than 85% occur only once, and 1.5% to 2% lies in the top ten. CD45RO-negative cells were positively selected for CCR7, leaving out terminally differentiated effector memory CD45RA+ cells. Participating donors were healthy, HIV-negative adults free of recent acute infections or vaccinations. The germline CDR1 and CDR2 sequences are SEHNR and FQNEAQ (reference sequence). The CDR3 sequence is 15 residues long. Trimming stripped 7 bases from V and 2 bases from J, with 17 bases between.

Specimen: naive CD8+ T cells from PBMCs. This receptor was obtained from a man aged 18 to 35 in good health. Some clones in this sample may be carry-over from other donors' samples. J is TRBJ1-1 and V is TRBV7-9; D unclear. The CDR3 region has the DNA TGTGCCAGCACCGGAACCGGGAGCTCTAACACTGAAGCTTTCTTT. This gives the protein CASTGTGSSNTEAFF.